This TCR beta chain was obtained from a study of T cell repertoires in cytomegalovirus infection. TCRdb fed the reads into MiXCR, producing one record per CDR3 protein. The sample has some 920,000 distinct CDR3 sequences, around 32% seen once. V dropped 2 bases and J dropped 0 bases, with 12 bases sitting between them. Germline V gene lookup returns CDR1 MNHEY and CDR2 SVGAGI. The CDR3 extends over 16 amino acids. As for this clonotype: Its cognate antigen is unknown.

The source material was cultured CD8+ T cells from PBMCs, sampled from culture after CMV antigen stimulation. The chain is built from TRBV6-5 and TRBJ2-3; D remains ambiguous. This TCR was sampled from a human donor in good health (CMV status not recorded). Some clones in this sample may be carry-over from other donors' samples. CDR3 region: CASSYMGYSSTDTQYF. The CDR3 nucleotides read TGTGCCAGCAGTTACATGGGGTACTCTAGCACAGATACGCAGTATTTT.